The T cell receptor (beta chain) described here comes from a study of blood T cell repertoires in COVID-19. On the study more broadly: Nucleic acid was either cDNA or gDNA, and it came from T cells, B-cell-depleted T cells, or PBMCs.

The CDR3 totals 14 residues. V shed 8 bases and J 3 bases; nucleotides not matched to a gene: 9. Germline lookup yields CDR1 SGHTA and CDR2 FQGNSA. TCRdb keeps only in-frame clones here, not all; method: immunoSEQ multiplex PCR. The sample carries 200,000 to 250,000 clones, 70% to 90% recorded once. Source material: peripheral blood. The source of this sequence is a man younger than 35 with active or convalescent COVID-19. The chain combines TRBV7-2 with TRBJ2-7; 8 bases fit TRBD1. CDR3 in amino acids: CASGRWDRSYEQYF. In DNA, the CDR3 is TGTGCCAGCGGAAGATGGGACAGGAGCTACGAGCAGTACTTC.